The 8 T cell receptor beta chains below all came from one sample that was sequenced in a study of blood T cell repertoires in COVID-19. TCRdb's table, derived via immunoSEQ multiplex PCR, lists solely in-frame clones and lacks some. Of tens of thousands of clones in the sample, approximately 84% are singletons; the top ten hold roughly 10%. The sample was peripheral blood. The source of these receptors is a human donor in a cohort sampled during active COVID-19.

The chain's CDR3 is CAWDRESTDTQYF. DNA for the CDR3: TGTGCCTGGGACAGGGAGAGCACAGATACGCAGTATTTT. The chain links TRBV30 to TRBJ2-3, with 7 bases identical to TRBD1. The V gene's germline CDR1 is GTSNPN and CDR2 SVGIG (reference sequence). With V trimmed by 5 bases and J by 0 bases, 2 bases remained unmatched. The CDR3 contains 13 residues.

CDR3 sequence (DNA): TGTGCCAGCAGCCCTGACAGGTATTCCTACGAGCAGTACTTC. Translated, it gives CASSPDRYSYEQYF. The chain couples TRBV11-2 to TRBJ2-7, with D perhaps matching TRBD1 (6 bases). V was shortened by 5 bases and J by 1 base, with 12 bases between the two germline ends. The germline gives CDR1 SGHAT, CDR2 FQNNGV. The CDR3 is 14 amino acids.

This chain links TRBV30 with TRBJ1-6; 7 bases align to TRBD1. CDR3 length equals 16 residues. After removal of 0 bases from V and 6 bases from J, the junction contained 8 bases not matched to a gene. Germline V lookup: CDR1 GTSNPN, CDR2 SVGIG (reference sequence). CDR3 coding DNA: TGTGCCTGGAGTGTCCGCGGGACAGCAGTTAATTCACCCCTCCACTTT. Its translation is CAWSVRGTAVNSPLHF. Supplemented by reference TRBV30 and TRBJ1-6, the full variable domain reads SQTIHQWPATLVQPVGSPLSLECTVEGTSNPNLYWYRQAAGRGLQLLFYSVGIGQISSEVPQNLSASRPQDRQFILSSKKLLLSDSGFYLCAWSVRGTAVNSPLHFGNGTRLTVT.

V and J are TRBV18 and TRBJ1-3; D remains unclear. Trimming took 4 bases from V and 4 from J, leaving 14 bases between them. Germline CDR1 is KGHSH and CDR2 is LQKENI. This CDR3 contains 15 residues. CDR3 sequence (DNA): TGTGCCAGCTCACTTTCCGGTACTGCGGGAAACACCATATATTTT. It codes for CASSLSGTAGNTIYF.

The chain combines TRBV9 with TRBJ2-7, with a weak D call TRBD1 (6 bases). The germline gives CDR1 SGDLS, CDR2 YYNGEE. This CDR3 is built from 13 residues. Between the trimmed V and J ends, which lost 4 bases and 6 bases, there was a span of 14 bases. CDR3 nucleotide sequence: TGTGCCAGCAGCTTTCAGGGGAAAGGCGAGCAGTACTTC. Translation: CASSFQGKGEQYF.

The CDR3 region has the DNA TGTGCCAGCAGCGCCACTAGCGGGGGAGGGGAGCAGTACTTC. Amino acid sequence: CASSATSGGGEQYF. The chain is built from TRBV6-6 and TRBJ2-7, with 11 bases matching TRBD2. This CDR3 comprises 14 residues. The germline V gene encodes CDR1 MNHNY and CDR2 SVGAGI (reference sequence). The J segment lost 7 bases and the V segment lost 6 bases, leaving 8 bases of the junction unmatched.

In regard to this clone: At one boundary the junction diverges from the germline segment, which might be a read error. The CDR3 loop reads CASSPQASQETQYF. The CDR3 DNA is TGTGCCAGCTCACCCCAGGCGTCTCAAGAAACCCAGTACTTC. The chain joins TRBV18 to TRBJ2-5; no clear D gene. The germline V gene encodes CDR1 KGHSH and CDR2 LQKENI. There are 14 residues in the CDR3.

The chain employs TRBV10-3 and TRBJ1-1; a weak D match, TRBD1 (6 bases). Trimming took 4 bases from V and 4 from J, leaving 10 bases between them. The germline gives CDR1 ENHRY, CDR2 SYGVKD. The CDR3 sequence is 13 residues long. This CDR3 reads CAISAQGSTEAFF. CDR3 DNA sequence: TGTGCCATCAGTGCTCAGGGGAGCACTGAAGCTTTCTTT.